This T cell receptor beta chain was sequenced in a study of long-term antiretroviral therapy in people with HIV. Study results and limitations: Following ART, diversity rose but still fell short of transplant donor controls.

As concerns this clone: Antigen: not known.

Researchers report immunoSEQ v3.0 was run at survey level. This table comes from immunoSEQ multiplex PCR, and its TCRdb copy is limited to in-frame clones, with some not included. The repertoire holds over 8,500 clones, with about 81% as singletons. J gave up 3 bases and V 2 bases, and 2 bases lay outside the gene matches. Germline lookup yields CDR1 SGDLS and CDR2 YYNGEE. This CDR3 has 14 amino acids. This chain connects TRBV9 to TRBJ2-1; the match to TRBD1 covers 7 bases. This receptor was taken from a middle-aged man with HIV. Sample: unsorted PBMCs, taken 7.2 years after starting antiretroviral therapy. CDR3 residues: CASSVGQFYNEQFF. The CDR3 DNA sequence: TGTGCCAGCAGCGTGGGACAGTTCTACAATGAGCAGTTCTTC.